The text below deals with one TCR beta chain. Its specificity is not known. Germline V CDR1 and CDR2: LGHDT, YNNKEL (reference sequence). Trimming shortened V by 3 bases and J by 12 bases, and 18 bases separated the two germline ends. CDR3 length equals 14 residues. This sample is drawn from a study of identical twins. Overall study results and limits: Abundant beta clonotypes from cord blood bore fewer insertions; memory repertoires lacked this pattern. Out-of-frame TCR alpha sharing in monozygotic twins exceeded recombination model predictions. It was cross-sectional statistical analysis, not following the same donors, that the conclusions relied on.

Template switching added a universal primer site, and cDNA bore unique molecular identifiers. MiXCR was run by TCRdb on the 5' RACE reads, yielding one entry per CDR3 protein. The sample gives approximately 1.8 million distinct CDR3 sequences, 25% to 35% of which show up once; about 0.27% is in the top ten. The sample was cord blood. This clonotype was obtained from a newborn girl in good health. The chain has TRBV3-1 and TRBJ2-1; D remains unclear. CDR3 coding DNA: TGTGCCAGCAGCCAGCACGCCCAGCTAGTTGGGCAGTTCTTC. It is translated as CASSQHAQLVGQFF.